This T cell receptor (beta chain) was captured by sequencing in a study of yellow fever vaccine responses in identical twins. MiXCR was run by TCRdb on the RT-PCR reads, yielding one entry per CDR3 protein. There are some 20,000 distinct CDR3 sequences in the sample; under 80% occur only once, and about 4.8% lies in the top ten. As concerns this clonotype: At one of its ends the junction is not consistent with the germline gene, which may arise from a read error.

This CDR3 spans 16 amino acids. CDR1 is SNHLY and CDR2 is FYNNEI in the germline V gene. Sample: T cells from blood (PBMCs), unsorted or a sorted subset (not recorded which), taken before or after yellow fever vaccination (not recorded which). The genes are TRBV2 and TRBJ1-5; D is unresolved. The receptor's source is a woman younger than 35 who received the yellow fever vaccine. CDR3 DNA: TGTGTCAGCAGTTCGATTCTACCCACTAGCAATCAGCCCCAGCATTTT. Its translation: CVSSSILPTSNQPQHF.